This T cell receptor beta chain was found in a study of shared clonotypes between healthy human individuals. The V end lost 5 bases, the J end lost 2 bases, and 9 bases lay between the germline ends. The germline V gene encodes CDR1 SGHTA and CDR2 FQGNSA. CDR3 length equals 13 residues. The table came from immunoSEQ multiplex PCR; TCRdb's copy has only in-frame clones and leaves some out. There are hundreds of thousands of clones in the sample; 74% occur only once, and about 1.7% lies in the top ten. This receptor was taken from a woman in her twenties or thirties in good health. The rearrangement links TRBV7-2 to TRBJ1-1, with D unresolved. Sequencing was done on a sample of memory CD4+ T cells sorted from blood. The subset is: CD45RA-negative fraction. The CDR3 sequence is CASSPLRNTEAFF. CDR3 DNA: TGTGCCAGCAGCCCCTTAAGAAACACTGAAGCTTTCTTT.